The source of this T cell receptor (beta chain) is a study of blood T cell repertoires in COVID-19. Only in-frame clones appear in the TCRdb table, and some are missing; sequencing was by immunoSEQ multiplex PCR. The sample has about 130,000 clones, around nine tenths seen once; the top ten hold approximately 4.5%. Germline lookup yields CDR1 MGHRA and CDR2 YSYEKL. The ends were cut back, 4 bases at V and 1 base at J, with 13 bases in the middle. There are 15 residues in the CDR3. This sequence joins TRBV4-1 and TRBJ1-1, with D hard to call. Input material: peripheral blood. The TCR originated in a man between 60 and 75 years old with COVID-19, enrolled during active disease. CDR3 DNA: TGCGCCAGCAGCCCGGCGGGAATGAAGAACACTGAAGCTTTCTTT. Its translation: CASSPAGMKNTEAFF.